A selection of T cell receptor beta chains follows, all from one sample in a study of early T cells in non-severe SARS-CoV-2 infection. TCRdb independently ran MiXCR on the 5' RACE reads; one entry per CDR3 protein. The data hold about 29,000 distinct CDR3 sequences, with 5.5% to 6.5% observed a single time. Sequencing was done on a sample of whole blood. Source of these receptors: an adult who was a healthcare worker with PCR-confirmed SARS-CoV-2 infection or an uninfected control (not recorded which). Both conserved end residues are part of each CDR3. A D gene is named only where the DNA matches it firmly. The size field is filled for only some rows; it gives once, few, many or a size class.

clone_size: many; v_call: TRBV29-1; d_call: TRBD2; j_call: TRBJ2-5; cdr3_nt: TGCAGCGTTGACAGCGGGGGTGATGAGACCCAGTACTTC; cdr3_aa: CSVDSGGDETQYF
clone_size: many; v_call: TRBV7-9; d_call: TRBD2; j_call: TRBJ2-7; cdr3_nt: TGTGCCAGCGAACTAGCGGGTGGCGGCGAGCAGTACTTC; cdr3_aa: CASELAGGGEQYF
clone_size: few; v_call: TRBV28; d_call: .; j_call: TRBJ2-3; cdr3_nt: TGTGCCAGCAGTTTATACGCGTTTTCGGGTACGCAGTATTTT; cdr3_aa: CASSLYAFSGTQYF
clone_size: .; v_call: TRBV7-2; d_call: .; j_call: TRBJ2-1; cdr3_nt: TGTGCCAGCAGCTCCCGACCTACATCTGAGCAGTTCTTC; cdr3_aa: CASSSRPTSEQFF
clone_size: many; v_call: TRBV7-2; d_call: TRBD2; j_call: TRBJ2-5; cdr3_nt: TGTGCCAGCAGCTTTGGACTAGCGTGGGAGACCCAGTACTTC; cdr3_aa: CASSFGLAWETQYF
clone_size: many; v_call: TRBV10-2; d_call: TRBD1; j_call: TRBJ1-2; cdr3_nt: TGCGCCAGCAGAACTGCCGGGACAGGGTCATTCGGCTACACCTTC; cdr3_aa: CASRTAGTGSFGYTF
clone_size: .; v_call: TRBV7-2; d_call: TRBD1; j_call: TRBJ2-3; cdr3_nt: TGTGCCACCCGGGACAGCTACACAGATACGCAGTATTTT; cdr3_aa: CATRDSYTDTQYF
clone_size: many; v_call: TRBV7-9; d_call: .; j_call: TRBJ1-1; cdr3_nt: TGTGCCAGCAAGACTTACCGGGACACTGAAGCTTTCTTT; cdr3_aa: CASKTYRDTEAFF
clone_size: many; v_call: TRBV2; d_call: .; j_call: TRBJ1-4; cdr3_nt: TGTGCCAGCAACCAGGGTATACATGATGAAAAACTGTTTTTT; cdr3_aa: CASNQGIHDEKLFF
clone_size: few; v_call: TRBV29-1; d_call: .; j_call: TRBJ2-7; cdr3_nt: TGCAGCGTTGTCGGCCGTCGCTACGAGCAGTACTTC; cdr3_aa: CSVVGRRYEQYF
clone_size: many; v_call: TRBV6-1; d_call: TRBD2; j_call: TRBJ2-5; cdr3_nt: TGTGCCAGCAGCGGGGGGATGGAGACCCAGTACTTC; cdr3_aa: CASSGGMETQYF
clone_size: many; v_call: TRBV9; d_call: .; j_call: TRBJ1-1; cdr3_nt: TGTGCCAGCAGCGCAAGGACAGCGAACACTGAAGCTTTCTTT; cdr3_aa: CASSARTANTEAFF
clone_size: .; v_call: TRBV7-9; d_call: .; j_call: TRBJ2-1; cdr3_nt: TGTGCCAGCAGCTTAGAGCATTACAATGAGCAGTTCTTC; cdr3_aa: CASSLEHYNEQFF
clone_size: many; v_call: TRBV7-9; d_call: .; j_call: TRBJ2-7; cdr3_nt: TGTGCCAGCAGCTTCGATTCCAGAGCCTACGAGCAGTACTTC; cdr3_aa: CASSFDSRAYEQYF